The subject of this entry is one TCR beta chain. Its antigen is still unknown. The data are from a study of post-analysis software for immune sequencing data. About the research overall: Included courses were relapsing-remitting and secondary progressive multiple sclerosis; progressive-relapsing multiple sclerosis was also included.

Findings and limits, study-wide: Normalized Chao1 diversity in multiple sclerosis patients fell significantly below that of controls. Elevated frequency relative to controls characterized four to six TRBV segments in patients, TRBV5-6, TRBV5-1 and TRBV20-1 among them. With F measure, samples from one preparation batch clustered together strongly.

Germline V lookup: CDR1 SGHTA, CDR2 FQGNSA. This CDR3 has 15 residues. V was pared by 1 base and J by 0 bases, with 4 bases between. Prepared TCR beta cDNA libraries contained unique molecular identifiers. From approximately 0.95 to 9.8 million T cells, hundreds of thousands of cDNA molecules were obtained. MiXCR, applied by TCRdb to the PCR reads, yields one record per CDR3 protein. The data contain hundreds of thousands of distinct CDR3 sequences, around 53% of them seen just once; the ten biggest clones take up approximately 4.5%. The receptor was isolated from a girl aged 5-17 years with multiple sclerosis. The sequenced material came from blood. J is TRBJ2-6 and V is TRBV7-2, with D unresolved. The CDR3 DNA follows: TGTGCCAGCAGCTTAGACGACTCTGGGGCCAACGTCCTGACTTTC. This codes for CASSLDDSGANVLTF.